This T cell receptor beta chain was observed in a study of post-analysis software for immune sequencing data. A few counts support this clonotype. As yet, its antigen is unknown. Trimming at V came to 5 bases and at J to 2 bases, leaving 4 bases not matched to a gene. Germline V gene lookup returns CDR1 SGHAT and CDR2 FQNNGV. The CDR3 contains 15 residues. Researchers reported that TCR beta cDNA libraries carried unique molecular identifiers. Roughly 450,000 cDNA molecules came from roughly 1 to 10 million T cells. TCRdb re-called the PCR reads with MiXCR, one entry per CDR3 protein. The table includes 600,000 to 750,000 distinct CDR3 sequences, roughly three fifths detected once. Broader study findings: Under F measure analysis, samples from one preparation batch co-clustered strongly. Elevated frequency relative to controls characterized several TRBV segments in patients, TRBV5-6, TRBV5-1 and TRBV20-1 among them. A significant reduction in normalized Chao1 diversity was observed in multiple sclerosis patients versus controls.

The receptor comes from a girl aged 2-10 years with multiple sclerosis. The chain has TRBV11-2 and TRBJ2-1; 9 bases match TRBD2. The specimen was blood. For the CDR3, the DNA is TGTGCCAGCAGCAATATAGCGGGGGCCTACAATGAGCAGTTCTTC. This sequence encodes CASSNIAGAYNEQFF.